Shown below are 20 T cell receptor beta chains from a single sample sequenced in a study of early T cells in non-severe SARS-CoV-2 infection. TCRdb reprocessed the 5' RACE reads via MiXCR and lists one record per CDR3 protein. The sample holds tens of thousands of distinct CDR3 sequences, around 6.1% seen once. Sequencing used whole blood. The receptors here all came from an adult who was a healthcare worker with PCR-confirmed SARS-CoV-2 infection or an uninfected control (not recorded which).

This clonotype was seen many times. The chain employs TRBV29-1 and TRBJ2-3; D tentatively fits TRBD1 or TRBD2 (5 bases each). In germline, CDR1 is SQVTM, CDR2 ANQGSEA. CDR3 length: 15 residues. Between the trimmed V and J ends, which lost 6 bases and 4 bases, there was a span of 20 bases. This CDR3 reads CSVTRGLVSSDTQYF. Written as DNA, the CDR3 is TGCAGCGTGACCCGGGGCCTGGTTTCTTCAGATACGCAGTATTTT.

This clonotype was detected ten times or more. J is TRBJ2-3 and V is TRBV7-2; D unclear. Trimming removed 6 bases from V and 2 bases from J, with 9 bases in between. The CDR3 is 13 residues long. Germline CDR1 and CDR2: SGHTA and FQGNSA. CDR3: CASSHDLTDTQYF. CDR3 DNA: TGTGCCAGCAGTCATGACCTCACAGATACGCAGTATTTT.

This clonotype was seen many times. V and J are TRBV14 and TRBJ1-6; 10 positions match TRBD1. Germline V CDR1 and CDR2: SGHDN, FVKESK. J lost 6 bases, V lost 3 bases, and 2 bases had no gene match. The CDR3 has 15 residues. The CDR3 DNA sequence: TGTGCCAGCAGCCAGGGACAGGGGCTTAATTCACCCCTCCACTTT. The encoded protein is CASSQGQGLNSPLHF.

The rearrangement links TRBV27 to TRBJ1-2; no clear D. The CDR3 has 16 amino acids. V was cut by 1 base and J by 1 base, with 13 bases left in between. Germline loops: CDR1 MNHEY, CDR2 SMNVEV (reference sequence). The CDR3 coding sequence is TGTGCCAGCAGTTTATACAGCGTAAATATTAACTATGGCTACACCTTC. This encodes CASSLYSVNINYGYTF.

In this sample, this clonotype turned up many times. The chain combines TRBV6-1 with TRBJ1-6, with TRBD1 matching over 8 bases. This CDR3 comprises 15 residues. The germline V gene encodes CDR1 MNHNS and CDR2 SASEGT. With V trimmed by 7 bases and J by 7 bases, 9 bases remained unmatched. The CDR3, as DNA: TGTGCCAGCACTATGGACAGGGCTGCGAATTCACCCCTCCACTTT. Protein sequence: CASTMDRAANSPLHF.

This clonotype was seen ten or more times. The V and J genes are TRBV28 and TRBJ2-7; TRBD2 matches 8 bases. Germline V CDR1 and CDR2: MDHEN, SYDVKM. The CDR3 covers 15 residues. V was pared by 5 bases and J by 3 bases, with 9 bases of the junction left unmatched. This CDR3 reads CASSRLVSGDYEQYF. In DNA form, the CDR3 reads TGTGCCAGCAGTCGACTTGTTAGCGGGGACTACGAGCAGTACTTC.

Many counts were recorded for this clonotype. The chain uses TRBV5-1 and TRBJ2-2; TRBD2 aligns across 7 bases. Unmatched junction bases numbered 5, after V lost 3 bases and J lost 6 bases. The CDR3 has 14 amino acids. CDR1 SGHRS and CDR2 YFSETQ come from the germline V gene. In DNA, the CDR3 is TGCGCCAGCAGCTCCGGCGGGGGACCCGGGGAGCTGTTTTTT. Translation: CASSSGGGPGELFF.

The chain uses TRBV3-1 and TRBJ2-5; tentative D call: TRBD1 (6 bases). CDR1 and CDR2 from the germline V gene are LGHDT and YNNKEL (reference sequence). V was pared by 2 bases and J by 1 base, with 11 bases between. This CDR3 contains 15 residues. The CDR3 here is CASSQLRQAQETQYF. CDR3 nucleotides: TGTGCCAGCAGCCAATTACGACAGGCCCAAGAGACCCAGTACTTC.

V is TRBV3-1 and J is TRBJ2-1; tentative D call: TRBD1 (6 bases). The CDR3 contains 14 residues. From germline, CDR1 is LGHDT and CDR2 YNNKEL (reference sequence). V lost 4 bases to trimming and J lost 9 bases, with 16 bases between them. Here the CDR3 DNA reads TGTGCCAGCAGCCCCGCCAGGGGATTTGCTGAGCAGTTCTTC. This sequence encodes CASSPARGFAEQFF.

This clonotype was detected only a few times. The rearrangement joins TRBV15 to TRBJ1-6; D not certain. This CDR3 is 12 amino acids long. CDR1 and CDR2 from the germline V gene are LNHNV and YYDKDF (reference sequence). V shed 5 bases and J shed 7 bases, with 6 bases lying between them. The CDR3 DNA reads TGTGCCACCAGCCCCCGCAATTCACCCCTCCACTTT. It translates to CATSPRNSPLHF.

The sample holds many counts of this clonotype. The chain employs TRBV18 and TRBJ1-1; 7 bases align to TRBD1. Germline CDR1 KGHSH, CDR2 LQKENI. This CDR3 region has 15 residues. J was trimmed by 0 bases and V by 5 bases; bases with no gene match: 6. DNA for the CDR3: TGTGCCAGCTCAACACAAACAGGGGTGAACACTGAAGCTTTCTTT. Its translation is CASSTQTGVNTEAFF. Using reference TRBV18 and TRBJ1-1 for the parts outside the CDR3, the full variable domain is NAGVMQNPRHLVRRRGQEARLRCSPMKGHSHVYWYRQLPEEGLKFMVYLQKENIIDESGMPKERFSAEFPKEGPSILRIQQVVRGDSAAYFCASSTQTGVNTEAFFGQGTRLTVV.

V is TRBV7-9 and J is TRBJ1-2; no clear D gene. Germline loops: CDR1 SEHNR, CDR2 FQNEAQ (reference sequence). Between the trimmed V and J ends, which lost 1 base and 9 bases, there was a span of 9 bases. CDR3 length equals 12 residues. In DNA, the CDR3 is TGTGCCAGCAGCTTAGGAGGGCTGAGCTACACCTTC. This gives the protein CASSLGGLSYTF.

The rearrangement joins TRBV4-3 to TRBJ1-1; D might be TRBD1 (5 bases). CDR3 length equals 12 residues. The ends were cut back, 0 bases at V and 10 bases at J, with 9 bases in the middle. Germline V gene lookup returns CDR1 LGHNA and CDR2 YSLEER. In DNA form, the CDR3 reads TGCGCCAGCAGCCAAGATAGGAGGGGAGCTTTCTTT. Translating it yields CASSQDRRGAFF.

The rearrangement joins TRBV30 to TRBJ2-3; possible D gene TRBD1, 6 bases. Trimming cost V 5 bases and J 0 bases, with 12 bases left between them. This CDR3 has 14 residues. The germline gives CDR1 GTSNPN, CDR2 SVGIG (reference sequence). CDR3 in amino acids: CAWGWDTSTDTQYF. The DNA for the CDR3 is TGTGCCTGGGGGTGGGACACCAGCACAGATACGCAGTATTTT.

In this sample, this clonotype turned up many times. V and J are TRBV5-1 and TRBJ2-2; D is undetermined. The ends were cut back, 4 bases at V and 4 bases at J, with 8 bases in the middle. CDR1 is SGHRS, CDR2 YFSETQ, per germline. This CDR3 has 13 amino acids. CDR3 sequence reads: CASSRWGTGELFF. Written as DNA, the CDR3 is TGCGCCAGCAGCAGATGGGGCACCGGGGAGCTGTTTTTT.

There are many counts of this clonotype. J is TRBJ1-5 and V is TRBV6-6; tentatively, D is TRBD1 (5 bases). The CDR3 extends over 13 amino acids. Germline CDR1 reads MNHNY; CDR2 reads SVGAGI (reference sequence). The ends were cut back, 8 bases at V and 4 bases at J, with 12 bases in the middle. The CDR3 protein is CASLGQPNQPQHF. The CDR3 nucleotides read TGTGCCAGCCTCGGACAACCGAATCAGCCCCAGCATTTT.

This clonotype has just a few counts. The chain has TRBV20-1 and TRBJ2-7; D is perhaps TRBD2 (6 bases). Trimming took 1 base from V and 1 from J, leaving 14 bases between them. The CDR3 is made up of 15 amino acids. In germline, CDR1 is DFQATT, CDR2 SNEGSKA (reference sequence). CDR3 in DNA: TGCAGTGCTAGAGGCGGGGTGGCAGATTCCTACGAGCAGTACTTC. This sequence encodes CSARGGVADSYEQYF.

The chain links TRBV7-9 to TRBJ2-5, with D tentatively TRBD1 or TRBD2 (5 bases each). The ends were cut back, 0 bases at V and 6 bases at J, with 11 bases in the middle. This CDR3 region has 14 residues. Germline V lookup: CDR1 SEHNR, CDR2 FQNEAQ (reference sequence). CDR3 coding DNA: TGTGCCAGCAGCTTAGCGGGGACCAAGCAGACCCAGTACTTC. It codes for CASSLAGTKQTQYF.

The rearrangement uses TRBV20-1 and TRBJ2-7; D uncertain. V lost 1 base to trimming and J lost 6 bases, with 13 bases between them. This CDR3 is 13 amino acids long. Germline CDR1 DFQATT, CDR2 SNEGSKA (reference sequence). CDR3 loop: CSARVGSVREQYF. CDR3 DNA sequence: TGCAGTGCTAGAGTGGGCAGTGTCCGCGAGCAGTACTTC.

The CDR3: CSAPYRDSPLHF. The DNA for the CDR3 is TGCAGTGCTCCTTATAGGGATTCACCCCTCCACTTT. V and J are TRBV20-1 and TRBJ1-6, with unresolved D. CDR3 length equals 12 residues. With 5 bases removed from V and 8 bases from J, the gap between germline ends came to 10 bases. Germline assignment: CDR1 DFQATT and CDR2 SNEGSKA (reference sequence).